Sequencing of this T cell receptor (beta chain) was carried out in a study of cytomegalovirus exposure and HLA in healthy donors. Whole-study findings and limits: In a later analysis, around 18,000 TCR beta sequences were associated with HLA alleles at 0.05 false discovery rate. Some V segments, TRBV6-2 and TRBV6-3 among them, were indistinguishable and were therefore excluded.

The germline V and J ends were trimmed by 3 bases and 3 bases, with 11 bases remaining between them. This CDR3 spans 14 amino acids. Germline values: CDR1 KGHSH, CDR2 LQKENI. The PCR employed 60 Vbeta primers together with 13 Jbeta primers. Assay: immunoSEQ multiplex PCR; the TCRdb copy retains only in-frame clones and omits some. The data include 150,000 to 250,000 clones; the top ten clones carry roughly 0.74%. With respect to this clone: Its antigen is as yet unknown.

The clonotype was recovered from a boy younger than 18 in good health and CMV-seronegative. V usage is TRBV18 and J usage is TRBJ1-1, with D possibly being TRBD1 (6 bases). The specimen sequenced was PBMCs. The CDR3 sequence is CASSPVTGDTEAFF. CDR3 in DNA: TGTGCCAGCTCACCTGTGACAGGAGACACTGAAGCTTTCTTT.